The present T cell receptor beta chain was sequenced within a study of blood T cell repertoires in COVID-19. Study-wide background: Sites in the United States, Italy and Spain provided acute and convalescent COVID-19 samples. Sources were T cells, B-cell-depleted T cells, or PBMCs; the material itself was cDNA or gDNA.

V was shortened by 4 bases and J by 3 bases, with 16 bases between the two germline ends. The CDR3 runs to 16 residues. CDR1 is SGHKS, CDR2 YYEKEE, per germline (reference sequence). Per the authors' pipeline: Reference gene primer amplification yielded estimated nucleated cell counts. Measured with immunoSEQ multiplex PCR; TCRdb has only the in-frame clones, and not every one. V, J and clone size were drawn from that table, and D and trimming were deduced from the DNA. The sample carries about 100,000 clones, approximately 83% recorded once. V usage is TRBV5-5 and J usage is TRBJ1-4; D may be TRBD1 (6 bases). Material: peripheral blood. This receptor was taken from a man between 60 and 75 years old with acute or convalescent COVID-19. CDR3 coding DNA: TGTGCCAGCAGCCCCCGTCGGGGGGCTCCTAATGAAAAACTGTTTTTT. It encodes CASSPRRGAPNEKLFF.